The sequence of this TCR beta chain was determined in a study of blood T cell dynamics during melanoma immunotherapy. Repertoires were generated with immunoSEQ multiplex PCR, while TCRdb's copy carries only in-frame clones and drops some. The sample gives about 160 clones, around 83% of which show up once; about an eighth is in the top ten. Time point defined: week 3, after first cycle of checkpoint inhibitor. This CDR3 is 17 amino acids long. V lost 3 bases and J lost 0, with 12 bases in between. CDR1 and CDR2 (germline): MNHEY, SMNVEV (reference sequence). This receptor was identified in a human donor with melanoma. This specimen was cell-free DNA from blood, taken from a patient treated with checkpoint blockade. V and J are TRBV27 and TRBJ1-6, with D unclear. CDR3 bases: TGTGCCAGCAGTTTGGATCTCTTGAGCTCCTATAATTCACCCCTCCACTTT. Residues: CASSLDLLSSYNSPLHF.